This TCR beta chain was found in a study of T-cell reconstitution after alpha-beta-depleted transplantation in children. General study results and limits: Surviving recipient T cells and intrathymic progenitors accounted for some patients' high TCRbeta diversity at day 60. After one year, T-cell counts and TCRbeta diversity mostly came from new T cells. Expanded graft clones numbering several hundred reportedly gave rise to alpha-beta T cells about two months after transplant.

Comments on this clonotype: Its antigen is still unknown.

Deletions cut 0 bases from V and 7 bases from J, with 10 bases between. The CDR3 is 13 residues long. Unique molecular identifiers were built into the TCRbeta library. Via MiXCR, TCRdb re-called the PCR reads, giving one row per CDR3 protein. This table has about 610,000 distinct CDR3 sequences, approximately 30% appearing once. The sample in question was PBMCs, obtained before TCRalphabeta/CD19-depleted stem cell transplant. The sequence was obtained from a boy in the first two years of life with Wiskott-Aldrich syndrome, due to receive a stem cell transplant. The chain carries TRBV12-3 or TRBV12-4 and TRBJ2-7, with no clear D. Written as DNA, the CDR3 is TGTGCCAGCAGTTTAGCGGTGGCGGTAGAGCAGTACTTC. It translates to CASSLAVAVEQYF.